The TCR beta chain described here comes from a study of blood T cell repertoires in COVID-19. Assignment of participants to cohorts was predicated upon participant-reported clinical history. Sequencing was performed with immunoSEQ multiplex PCR; in TCRdb, only in-frame clones are kept and a portion is missing. The sample records more than 200,000 clones, 87% being singletons. This CDR3 has 14 residues. Germline values: CDR1 PRHDT, CDR2 FYEKMQ (reference sequence). The V gene end was trimmed by 2 bases and the J gene end by 3 bases; junction bases not matched to a gene: 3. Sequencing was carried out using PBMCs or T cells enriched from blood (not recorded which). The sequence derives from a woman in her 30s with acute COVID-19. The rearrangement uses TRBV13 and TRBJ2-7; 8 bases agree with TRBD2. This CDR3 is CASSLTSGNYEQYF. Written as DNA, the CDR3 is TGTGCCAGCAGCTTAACTAGCGGAAACTACGAGCAGTACTTC.